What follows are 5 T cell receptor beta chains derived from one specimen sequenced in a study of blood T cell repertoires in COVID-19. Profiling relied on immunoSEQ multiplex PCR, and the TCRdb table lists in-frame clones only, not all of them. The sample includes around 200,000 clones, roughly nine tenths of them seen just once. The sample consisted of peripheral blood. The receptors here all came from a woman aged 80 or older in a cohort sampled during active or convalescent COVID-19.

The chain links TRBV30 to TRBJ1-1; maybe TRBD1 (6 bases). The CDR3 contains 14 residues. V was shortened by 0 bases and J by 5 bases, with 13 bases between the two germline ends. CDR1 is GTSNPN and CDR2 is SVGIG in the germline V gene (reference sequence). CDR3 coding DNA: TGTGCCTGGAGTGTGGGAGGGGGAGGTACTGAAGCTTTCTTT. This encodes CAWSVGGGGTEAFF.

CDR3 protein: CASSVGGGGALGEKLFF. Written as DNA, the CDR3 is TGTGCCAGCAGCGTAGGAGGAGGGGGCGCCTTGGGAGAAAAACTGTTTTTT. This chain connects TRBV9 to TRBJ1-4; TRBD1 aligns across 7 bases. V shed 0 bases and J 8 bases; nucleotides not matched to a gene: 13. This CDR3 has 17 residues. Germline lookup yields CDR1 SGDLS and CDR2 YYNGEE.

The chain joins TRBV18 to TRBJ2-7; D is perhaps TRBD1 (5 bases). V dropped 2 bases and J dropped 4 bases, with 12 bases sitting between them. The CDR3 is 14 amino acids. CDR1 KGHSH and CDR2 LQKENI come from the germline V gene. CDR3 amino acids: CASSPFDPGYEQYF. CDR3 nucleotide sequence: TGTGCCAGCTCACCATTCGATCCAGGGTACGAGCAGTACTTC.

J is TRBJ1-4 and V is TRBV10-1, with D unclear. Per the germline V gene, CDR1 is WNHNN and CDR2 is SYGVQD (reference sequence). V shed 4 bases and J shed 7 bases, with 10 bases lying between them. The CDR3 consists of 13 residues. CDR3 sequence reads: CASSVFRGEKLFF. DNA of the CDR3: TGCGCCAGCAGTGTATTCCGAGGTGAAAAACTGTTTTTT.

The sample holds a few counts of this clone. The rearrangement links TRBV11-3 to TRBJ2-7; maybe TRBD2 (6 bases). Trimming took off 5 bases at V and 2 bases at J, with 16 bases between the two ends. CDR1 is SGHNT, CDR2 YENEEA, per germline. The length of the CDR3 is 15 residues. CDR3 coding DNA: TGTGCCAGCAGCCAAAGGCGGGGTACTCCCTACGAGCAGTACTTC. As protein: CASSQRRGTPYEQYF.